The clone carrying this T cell receptor (beta chain) was recorded many times. What it binds is unknown. V lost 0 bases and J lost 11, with 11 bases in between. The CDR3 covers 13 residues. Germline V lookup: CDR1 MGHRA, CDR2 YSYEKL. These data are taken from a study of CD8 T cells in ankylosing spondylitis. General observations from the study: A number of the motif variants had already been described in reactive arthritis synovial fluid and blood.

Library preparation for TCR beta used quantitative 5'-RACE with molecular barcodes. TCRdb redid the calling of the 5' RACE reads with MiXCR, one entry per CDR3 protein. The sample yields some 130,000 distinct CDR3 sequences, around 6.6% seen once. Specimen: blood, either unsorted or a sorted T cell fraction (not recorded which). The V gene is TRBV4-1, the J gene TRBJ1-5; D gene uncertain. The clonotype was recovered from a female donor with ankylosing spondylitis or in good health (not recorded which). The CDR3 spells CASSQDQVKAQHF. The DNA of the CDR3 is TGCGCCAGCAGCCAAGATCAGGTCAAAGCCCAGCATTTT.